The present T cell receptor (beta chain) was sequenced within a study of OX40 agonist ivuxolimab in advanced cancers. Study information: Patient treatment consisted of intravenous ivuxolimab administration every 2 weeks at 0.01 to 10 mg/kg. Study results and limitations: The average count of expanded clones was higher among CD8+ T cells than among CD4+. At 0.1 to 3.0 mg/kg, clonal expansion of CD4+ and CD8+ blood T cells had occurred by week 6.

Autoimmune disease history or systemic immunosuppression led to patient exclusion. Comments on this clone: The antigen is undetermined.

Trimming pared 1 base from V and 3 bases from J, leaving 7 bases between. The CDR3 totals 13 residues. Per the germline V gene, CDR1 is MNHNS and CDR2 is SASEGT. Clones were read by immunoSEQ multiplex PCR, and TCRdb kept only the in-frame ones, dropping some. The sample holds approximately 50,000 clones, approximately 83% seen once. This material consisted of CD4+ or CD8+ T cells sorted from blood, taken in a trial of the OX40 agonist ivuxolimab. This chain uses TRBV6-1 with TRBJ2-7; D call uncertain. The clonotype was recovered from an adult with an advanced solid tumor such as melanoma, head and neck, liver or kidney cancer. For the CDR3, the DNA is TGTGCCAGCAGTGAAGAAGGTAACTACGAGCAGTACTTC. Its protein is CASSEEGNYEQYF.